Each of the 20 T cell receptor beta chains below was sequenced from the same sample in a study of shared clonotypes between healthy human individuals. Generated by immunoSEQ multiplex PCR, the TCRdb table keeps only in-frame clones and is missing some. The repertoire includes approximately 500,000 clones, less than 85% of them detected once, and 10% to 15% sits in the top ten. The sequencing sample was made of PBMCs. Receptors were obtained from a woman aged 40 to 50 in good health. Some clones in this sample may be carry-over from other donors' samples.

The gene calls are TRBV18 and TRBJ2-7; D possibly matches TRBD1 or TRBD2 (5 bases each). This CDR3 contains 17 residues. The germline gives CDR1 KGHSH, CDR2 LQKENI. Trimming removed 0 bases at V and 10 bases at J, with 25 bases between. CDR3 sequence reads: CASSPPYTGSSGDGQYF. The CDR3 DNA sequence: TGTGCCAGCTCACCACCATACACCGGGTCTAGTGGGGACGGACAGTACTTC. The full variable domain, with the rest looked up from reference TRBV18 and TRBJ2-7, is NAGVMQNPRHLVRRRGQEARLRCSPMKGHSHVYWYRQLPEEGLKFMVYLQKENIIDESGMPKERFSAEFPKEGPSILRIQQVVRGDSAAYFCASSPPYTGSSGDGQYFGPGTRLTVT.

Here the CDR3 reads CASRRTSGGPTDTQYF. The CDR3, as DNA: TGCGCCAGCAGGCGAACTAGCGGAGGGCCCACAGATACGCAGTATTTT. The chain couples TRBV5-1 to TRBJ2-3; TRBD2 matches 8 bases. Germline CDR1 and CDR2: SGHRS and YFSETQ. The V and J ends lost 5 bases and 2 bases, in that order; junction bases with no gene match: 10. The CDR3 spans 16 residues.

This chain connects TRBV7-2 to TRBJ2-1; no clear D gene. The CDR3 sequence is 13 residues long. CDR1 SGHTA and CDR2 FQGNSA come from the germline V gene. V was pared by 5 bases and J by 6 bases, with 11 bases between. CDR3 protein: CASSPGAFNEQFF. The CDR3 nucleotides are TGTGCCAGCAGCCCCGGAGCTTTCAATGAGCAGTTCTTC. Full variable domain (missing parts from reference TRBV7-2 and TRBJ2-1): GAGVSQSPSNKVTEKGKDVELRCDPISGHTALYWYRQSLGQGLEFLIYFQGNSAPDKSGLPSDRFSAERTGGSVSTLTIQRTQQEDSAVYLCASSPGAFNEQFFGPGTRLTVL.

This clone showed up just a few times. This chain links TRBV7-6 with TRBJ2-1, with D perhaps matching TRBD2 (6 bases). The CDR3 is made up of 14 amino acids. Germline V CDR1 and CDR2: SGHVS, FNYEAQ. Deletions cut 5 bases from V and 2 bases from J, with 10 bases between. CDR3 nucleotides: TGTGCCAGCAGCCATAGCGGAACCTACAATGAGCAGTTCTTC. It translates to CASSHSGTYNEQFF.

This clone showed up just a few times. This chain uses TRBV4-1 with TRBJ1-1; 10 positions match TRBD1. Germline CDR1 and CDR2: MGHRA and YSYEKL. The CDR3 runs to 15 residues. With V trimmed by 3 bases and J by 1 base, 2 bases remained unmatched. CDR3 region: CASSQTGGENTEAFF. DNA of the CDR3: TGCGCCAGCAGCCAGACAGGGGGCGAGAACACTGAAGCTTTCTTT.

CDR3 nucleotide sequence: TGTGCCAGCAGCTTTCCCGGGGGGGAGACCCAGTACTTC. As protein: CASSFPGGETQYF. The chain employs TRBV7-2 and TRBJ2-5, with TRBD2 identical over 7 bases. From germline, CDR1 is SGHTA and CDR2 FQGNSA. V shed 3 bases, J shed 5 bases, and the junction held 3 bases outside the gene matches. This CDR3 comprises 13 residues.

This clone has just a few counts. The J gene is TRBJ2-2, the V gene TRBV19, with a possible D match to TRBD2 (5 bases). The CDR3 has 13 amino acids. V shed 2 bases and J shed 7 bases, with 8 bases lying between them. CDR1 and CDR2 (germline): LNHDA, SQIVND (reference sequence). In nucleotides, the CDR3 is TGTGCCAGTAGTATAAGTGAGGGCGGGGAGCTGTTTTTT. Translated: CASSISEGGELFF.

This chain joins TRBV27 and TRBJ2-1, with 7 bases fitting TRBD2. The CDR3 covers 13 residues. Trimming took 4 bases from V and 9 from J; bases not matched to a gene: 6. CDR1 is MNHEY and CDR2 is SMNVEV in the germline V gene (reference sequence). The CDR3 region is CASSSHRGGEQFF. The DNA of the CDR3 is TGTGCCAGCAGTTCCCACCGCGGGGGTGAGCAGTTCTTC.

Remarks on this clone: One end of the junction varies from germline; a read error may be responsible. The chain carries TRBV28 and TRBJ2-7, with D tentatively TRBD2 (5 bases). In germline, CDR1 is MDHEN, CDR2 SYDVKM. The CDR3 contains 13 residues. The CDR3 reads CASSLRGSRVFNF. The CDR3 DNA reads TGTGCCAGCAGTTTAAGAGGGTCCCGGGTCTTTAACTTC.

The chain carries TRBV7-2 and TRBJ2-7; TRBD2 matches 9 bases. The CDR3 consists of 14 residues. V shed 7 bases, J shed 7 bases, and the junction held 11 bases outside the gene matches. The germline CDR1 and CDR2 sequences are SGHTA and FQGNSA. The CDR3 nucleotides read TGTGCCAGCACGTGGGCTAGCGGGACTCGGGAGCAGTACTTC. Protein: CASTWASGTREQYF.

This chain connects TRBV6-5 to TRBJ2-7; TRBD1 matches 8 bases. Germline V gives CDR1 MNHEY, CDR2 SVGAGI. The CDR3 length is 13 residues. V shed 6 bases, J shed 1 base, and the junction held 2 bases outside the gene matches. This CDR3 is CASRRQGSYEQYF. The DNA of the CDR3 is TGTGCCAGCAGAAGACAGGGGTCCTACGAGCAGTACTTC.

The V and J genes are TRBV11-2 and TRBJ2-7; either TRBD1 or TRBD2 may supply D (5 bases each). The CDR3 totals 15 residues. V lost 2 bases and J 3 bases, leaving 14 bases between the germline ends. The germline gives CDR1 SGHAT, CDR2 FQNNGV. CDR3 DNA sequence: TGTGCCAGCAGCTTATCTATTGGGGCGGGCTACGAGCAGTACTTC. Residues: CASSLSIGAGYEQYF.

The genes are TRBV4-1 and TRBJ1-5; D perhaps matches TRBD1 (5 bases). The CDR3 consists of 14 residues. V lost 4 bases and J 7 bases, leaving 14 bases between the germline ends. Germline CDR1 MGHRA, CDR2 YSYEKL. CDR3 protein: CASSPGEGKQPQHF. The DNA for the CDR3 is TGCGCCAGCAGCCCGGGCGAGGGGAAGCAGCCCCAGCATTTT.

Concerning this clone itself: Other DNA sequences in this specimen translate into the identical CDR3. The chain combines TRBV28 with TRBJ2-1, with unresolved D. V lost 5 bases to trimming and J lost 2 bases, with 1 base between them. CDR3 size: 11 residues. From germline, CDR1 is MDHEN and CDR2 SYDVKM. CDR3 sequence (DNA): TGTGCCAGCAGTACCTACAATGAGCAGTTCTTC. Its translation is CASSTYNEQFF.

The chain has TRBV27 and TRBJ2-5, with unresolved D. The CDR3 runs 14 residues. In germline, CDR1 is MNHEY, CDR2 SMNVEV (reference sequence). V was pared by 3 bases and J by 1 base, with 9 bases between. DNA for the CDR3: TGTGCCAGCAGTTTTAGCTTAGCCCAAGAGACCCAGTACTTC. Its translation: CASSFSLAQETQYF.

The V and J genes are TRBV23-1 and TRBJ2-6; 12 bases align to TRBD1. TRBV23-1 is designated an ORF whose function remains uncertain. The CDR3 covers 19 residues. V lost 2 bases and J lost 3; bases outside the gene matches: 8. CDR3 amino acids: CASSQKPGQGADGANVLTF. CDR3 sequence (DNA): TGCGCCAGCAGTCAAAAACCGGGACAGGGGGCGGATGGGGCCAACGTCCTGACTTTC.

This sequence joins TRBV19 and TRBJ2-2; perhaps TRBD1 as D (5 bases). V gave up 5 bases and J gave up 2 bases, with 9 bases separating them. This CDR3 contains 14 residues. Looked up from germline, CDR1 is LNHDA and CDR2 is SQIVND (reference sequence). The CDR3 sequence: CASSFDSNTGELFF. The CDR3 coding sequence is TGTGCCAGTAGTTTCGACAGTAACACCGGGGAGCTGTTTTTT. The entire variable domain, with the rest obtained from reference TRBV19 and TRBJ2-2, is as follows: DGGITQSPKYLFRKEGQNVTLSCEQNLNHDAMYWYRQDPGQGLRLIYYSQIVNDFQKGDIAEGYSVSREKKESFPLTVTSAQKNPTAFYLCASSFDSNTGELFFGEGSRLTVL.

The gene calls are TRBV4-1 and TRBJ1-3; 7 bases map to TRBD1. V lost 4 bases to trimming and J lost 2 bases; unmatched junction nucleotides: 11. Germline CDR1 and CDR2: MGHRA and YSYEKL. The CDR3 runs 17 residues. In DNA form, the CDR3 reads TGCGCCAGCAGCCTAGAACCGGGACAGACAACTGGAAACACCATATATTTT. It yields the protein CASSLEPGQTTGNTIYF.

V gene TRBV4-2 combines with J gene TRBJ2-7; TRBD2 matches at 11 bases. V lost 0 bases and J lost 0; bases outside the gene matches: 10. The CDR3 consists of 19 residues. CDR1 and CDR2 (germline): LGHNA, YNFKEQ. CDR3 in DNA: TGTGCCAGCAGCCAAGAGGGCCTAGCGGGAGGTACCTTCTCCTACGAGCAGTACTTC. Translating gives CASSQEGLAGGTFSYEQYF.

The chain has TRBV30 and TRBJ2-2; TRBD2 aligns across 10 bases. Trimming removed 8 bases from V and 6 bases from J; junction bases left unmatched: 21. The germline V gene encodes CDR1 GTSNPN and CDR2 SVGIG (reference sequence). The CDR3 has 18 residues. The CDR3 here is CAGSSTKGLAMGSGELFF. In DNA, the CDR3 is TGTGCCGGATCGAGCACCAAGGGACTAGCGATGGGTTCCGGGGAGCTGTTTTTT.